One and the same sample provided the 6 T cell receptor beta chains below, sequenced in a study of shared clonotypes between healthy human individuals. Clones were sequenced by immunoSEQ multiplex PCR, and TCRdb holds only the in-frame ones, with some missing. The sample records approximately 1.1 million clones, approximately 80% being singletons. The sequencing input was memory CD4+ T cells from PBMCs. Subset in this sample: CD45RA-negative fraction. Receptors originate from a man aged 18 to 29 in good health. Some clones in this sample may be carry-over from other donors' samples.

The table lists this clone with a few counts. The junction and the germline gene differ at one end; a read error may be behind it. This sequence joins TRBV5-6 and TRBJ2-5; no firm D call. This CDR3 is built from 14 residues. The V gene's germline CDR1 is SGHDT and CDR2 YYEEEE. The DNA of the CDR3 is TGTGCCAGCAACTTGGGTTCCCGGTGGGAGACCCAGTACTTC. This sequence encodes CASNLGSRWETQYF.

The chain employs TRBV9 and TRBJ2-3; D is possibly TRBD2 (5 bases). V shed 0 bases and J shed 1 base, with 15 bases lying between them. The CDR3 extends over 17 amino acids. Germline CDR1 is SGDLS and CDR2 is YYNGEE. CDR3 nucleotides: TGTGCCAGCAGCGTAGGGGCCGACACTAGGCGCACAGATACGCAGTATTTT. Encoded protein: CASSVGADTRRTDTQYF.

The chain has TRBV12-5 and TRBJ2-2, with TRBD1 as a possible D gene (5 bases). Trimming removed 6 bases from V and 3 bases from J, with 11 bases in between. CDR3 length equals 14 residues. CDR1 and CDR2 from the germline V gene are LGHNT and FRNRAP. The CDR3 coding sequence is TGTGCTAGTGGCTCGGACACTTACACCGGGGAGCTGTTTTTT. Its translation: CASGSDTYTGELFF.

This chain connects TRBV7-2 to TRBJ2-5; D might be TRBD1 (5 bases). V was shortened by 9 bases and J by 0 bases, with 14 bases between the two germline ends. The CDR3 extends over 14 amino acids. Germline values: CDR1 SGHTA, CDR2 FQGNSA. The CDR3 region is CASDQGLYQETQYF. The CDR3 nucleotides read TGTGCCAGTGACCAGGGCCTGTACCAAGAGACCCAGTACTTC.

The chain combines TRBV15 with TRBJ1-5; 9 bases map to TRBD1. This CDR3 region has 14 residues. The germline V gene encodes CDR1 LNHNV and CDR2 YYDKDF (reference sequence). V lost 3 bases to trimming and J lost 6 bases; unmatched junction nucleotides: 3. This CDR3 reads CATSSGTGIQPQHF. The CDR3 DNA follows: TGTGCCACCAGCAGTGGGACAGGGATTCAGCCCCAGCATTTT.

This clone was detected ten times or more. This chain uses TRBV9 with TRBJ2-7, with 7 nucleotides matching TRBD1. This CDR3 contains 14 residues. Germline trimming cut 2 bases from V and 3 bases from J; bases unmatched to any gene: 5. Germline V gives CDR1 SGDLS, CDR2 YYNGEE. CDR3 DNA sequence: TGTGCCAGCAGCGTGGACAGGCCCCACTACGAGCAGTACTTC. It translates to CASSVDRPHYEQYF.